The TCR beta chain described here comes from a study of T cell changes during pregnancy in multiple sclerosis. The V end was cut by 6 bases, the J end by 3 bases, with 11 bases between. Germline CDR1 is LNHDA and CDR2 is SQIVND (reference sequence). The CDR3 is 13 residues long. Libraries were prepared by immunoSEQ multiplex PCR; TCRdb keeps only in-frame clonotypes and omits some of them. The data show about 45,000 clones, about 93% seen once. The starting material was CD4+ T cells from peripheral blood mononuclear cells, obtained before pregnancy. The TCR sequence derives from a female donor with multiple sclerosis, enrolled in a pregnancy study. This chain links TRBV19 with TRBJ1-2; D is uncertain. The CDR3 coding sequence is TGTGCCAGTAGACTTCCTACGGACTATGGCTACACCTTC. Its translation: CASRLPTDYGYTF.